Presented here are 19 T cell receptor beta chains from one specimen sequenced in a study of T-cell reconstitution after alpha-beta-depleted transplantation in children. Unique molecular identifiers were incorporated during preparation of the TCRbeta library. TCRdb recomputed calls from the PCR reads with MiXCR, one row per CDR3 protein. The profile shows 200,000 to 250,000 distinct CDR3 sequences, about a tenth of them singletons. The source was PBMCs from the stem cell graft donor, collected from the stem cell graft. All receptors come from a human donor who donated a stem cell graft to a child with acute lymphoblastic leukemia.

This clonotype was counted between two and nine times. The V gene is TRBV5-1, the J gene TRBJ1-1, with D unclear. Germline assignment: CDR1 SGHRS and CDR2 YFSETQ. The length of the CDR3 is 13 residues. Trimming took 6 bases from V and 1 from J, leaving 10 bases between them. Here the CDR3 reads CASMVGRNTEAFF. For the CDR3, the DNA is TGCGCCAGCATGGTGGGGAGGAACACTGAAGCTTTCTTT.

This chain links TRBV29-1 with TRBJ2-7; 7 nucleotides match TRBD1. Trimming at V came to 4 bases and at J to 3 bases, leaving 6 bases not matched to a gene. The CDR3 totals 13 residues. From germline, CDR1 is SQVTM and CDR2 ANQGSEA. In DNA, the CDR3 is TGCAGCGTTGCTAAGACAGGGAACTACGAGCAGTACTTC. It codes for CSVAKTGNYEQYF.

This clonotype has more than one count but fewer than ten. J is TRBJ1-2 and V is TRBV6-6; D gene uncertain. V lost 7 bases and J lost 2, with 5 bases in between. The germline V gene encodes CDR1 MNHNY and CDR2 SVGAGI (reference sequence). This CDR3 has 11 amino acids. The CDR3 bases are TGTGCCAGCAAGCAGAACTATGGCTACACCTTC. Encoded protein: CASKQNYGYTF.

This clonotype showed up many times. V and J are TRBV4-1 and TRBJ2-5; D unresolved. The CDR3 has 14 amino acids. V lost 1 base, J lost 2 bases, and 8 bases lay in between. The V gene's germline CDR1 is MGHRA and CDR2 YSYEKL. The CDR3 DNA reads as TGCGCCAGCAGCCAAGTGGGAAAACAAGAGACCCAGTACTTC. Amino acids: CASSQVGKQETQYF.

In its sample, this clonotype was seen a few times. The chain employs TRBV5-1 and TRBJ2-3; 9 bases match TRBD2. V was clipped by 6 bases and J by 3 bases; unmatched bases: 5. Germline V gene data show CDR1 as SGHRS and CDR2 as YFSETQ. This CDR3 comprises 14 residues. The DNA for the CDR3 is TGCGCCAGCACCCCAGCGGGGGGAACAGATACGCAGTATTTT. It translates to CASTPAGGTDTQYF.

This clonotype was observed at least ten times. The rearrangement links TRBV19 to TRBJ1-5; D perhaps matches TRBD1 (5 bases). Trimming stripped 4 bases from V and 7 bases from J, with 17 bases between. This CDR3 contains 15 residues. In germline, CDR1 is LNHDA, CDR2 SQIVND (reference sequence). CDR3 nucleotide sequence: TGTGCCAGTAGTACCGGGGCCGTGGGCGACCAGCCCCAGCATTTT. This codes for CASSTGAVGDQPQHF.

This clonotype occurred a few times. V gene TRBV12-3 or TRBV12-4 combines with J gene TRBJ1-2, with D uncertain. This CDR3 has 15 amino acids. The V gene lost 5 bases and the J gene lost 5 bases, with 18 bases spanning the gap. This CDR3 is CASSPGWEGLYGYTF. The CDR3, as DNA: TGTGCCAGCAGTCCCGGCTGGGAAGGGCTTTATGGCTACACCTTC.

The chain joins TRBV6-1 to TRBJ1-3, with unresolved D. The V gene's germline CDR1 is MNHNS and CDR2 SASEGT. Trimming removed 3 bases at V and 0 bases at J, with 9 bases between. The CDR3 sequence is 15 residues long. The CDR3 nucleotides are TGTGCCAGCAGTGACGGCCAGTTCTCTGGAAACACCATATATTTT. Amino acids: CASSDGQFSGNTIYF.

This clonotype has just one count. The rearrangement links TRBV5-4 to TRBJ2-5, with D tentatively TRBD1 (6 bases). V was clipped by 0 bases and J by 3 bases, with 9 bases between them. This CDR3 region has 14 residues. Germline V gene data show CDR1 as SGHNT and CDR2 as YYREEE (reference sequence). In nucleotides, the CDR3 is TGTGCCAGCAGCTTGGTACAGGGTAAAGAGACCCAGTACTTC. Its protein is CASSLVQGKETQYF.

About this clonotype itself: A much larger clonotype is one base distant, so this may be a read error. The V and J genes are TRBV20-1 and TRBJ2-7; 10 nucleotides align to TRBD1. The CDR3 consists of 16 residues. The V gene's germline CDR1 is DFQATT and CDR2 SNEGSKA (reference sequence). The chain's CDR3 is CCARGTGAPSSYEQYF. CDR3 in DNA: TGCTGTGCTAGAGGGACAGGGGCCCCTTCTTCTTACGAGCAGTACTTC.

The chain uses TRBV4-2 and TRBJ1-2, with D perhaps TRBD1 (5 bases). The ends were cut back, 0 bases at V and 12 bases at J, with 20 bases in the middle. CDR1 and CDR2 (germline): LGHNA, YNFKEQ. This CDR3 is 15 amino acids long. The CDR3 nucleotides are TGTGCCAGCAGCCAAGACGTTTGGCGGGGGTCGGGTGACACCTTC. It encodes CASSQDVWRGSGDTF.

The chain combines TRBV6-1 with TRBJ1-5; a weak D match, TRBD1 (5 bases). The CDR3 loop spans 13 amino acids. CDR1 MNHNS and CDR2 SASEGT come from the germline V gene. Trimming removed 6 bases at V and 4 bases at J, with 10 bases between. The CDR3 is CASRRGTNQPQHF. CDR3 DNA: TGTGCCAGCAGGAGGGGTACGAATCAGCCCCAGCATTTT.

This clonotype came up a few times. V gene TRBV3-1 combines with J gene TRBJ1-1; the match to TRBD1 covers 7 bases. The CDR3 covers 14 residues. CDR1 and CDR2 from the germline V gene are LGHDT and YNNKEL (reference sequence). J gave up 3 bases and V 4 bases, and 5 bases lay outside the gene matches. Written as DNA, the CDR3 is TGTGCCAGCAGCCTAGGGGGCAGGGACACTGAAGCTTTCTTT. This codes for CASSLGGRDTEAFF. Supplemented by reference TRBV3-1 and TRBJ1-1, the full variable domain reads DTAVSQTPKYLVTQMGNDKSIKCEQNLGHDTMYWYKQDSKKFLKIMFSYNNKELIINETVPNRFSPKSPDKAHLNLHINSLELGDSAVYFCASSLGGRDTEAFFGQGTRLTVV.

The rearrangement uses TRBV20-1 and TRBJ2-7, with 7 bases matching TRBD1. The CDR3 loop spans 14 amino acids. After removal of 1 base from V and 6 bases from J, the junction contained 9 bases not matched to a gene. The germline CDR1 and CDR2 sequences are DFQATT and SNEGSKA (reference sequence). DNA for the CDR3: TGCAGTGCTAGAGGGGTAGGGGGCGCTGGCGAGCAGTACTTC. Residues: CSARGVGGAGEQYF.

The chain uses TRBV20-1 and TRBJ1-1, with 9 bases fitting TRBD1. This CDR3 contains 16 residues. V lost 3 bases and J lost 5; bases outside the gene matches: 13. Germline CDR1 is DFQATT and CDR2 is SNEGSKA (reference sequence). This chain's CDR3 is CSASPPTGGTSTEAFF. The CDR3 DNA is TGCAGTGCTAGTCCCCCCACAGGGGGCACGTCAACTGAAGCTTTCTTT.

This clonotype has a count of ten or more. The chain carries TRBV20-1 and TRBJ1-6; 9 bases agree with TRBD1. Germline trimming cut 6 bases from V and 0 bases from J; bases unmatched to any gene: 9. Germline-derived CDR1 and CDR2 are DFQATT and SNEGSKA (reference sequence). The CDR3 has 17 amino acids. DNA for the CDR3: TGCAGTGCGTTAGATGGACAGGGGACCTCCTATAATTCACCCCTCCACTTT. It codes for CSALDGQGTSYNSPLHF.

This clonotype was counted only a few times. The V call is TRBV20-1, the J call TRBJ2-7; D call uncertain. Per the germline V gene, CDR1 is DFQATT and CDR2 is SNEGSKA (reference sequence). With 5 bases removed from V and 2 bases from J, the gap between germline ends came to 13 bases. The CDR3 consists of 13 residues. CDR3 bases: TGCAGTGCTCCCCTCGACGGTACCTACGAGCAGTACTTC. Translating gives CSAPLDGTYEQYF.

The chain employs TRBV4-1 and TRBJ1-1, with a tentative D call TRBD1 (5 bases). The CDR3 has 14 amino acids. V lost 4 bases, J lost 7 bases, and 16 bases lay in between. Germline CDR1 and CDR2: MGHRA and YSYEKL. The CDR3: CASSRGDGSLEAFF. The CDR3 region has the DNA TGCGCCAGCAGCCGGGGCGACGGATCCCTTGAAGCTTTCTTT.

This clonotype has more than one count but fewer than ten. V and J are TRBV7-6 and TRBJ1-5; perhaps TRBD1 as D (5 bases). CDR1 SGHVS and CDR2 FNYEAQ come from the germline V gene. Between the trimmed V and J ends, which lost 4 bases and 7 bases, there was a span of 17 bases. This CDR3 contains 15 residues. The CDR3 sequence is CASSSIRERTQPQHF. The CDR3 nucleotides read TGTGCCAGCAGCTCCATCAGGGAACGCACCCAGCCCCAGCATTTT.